A selection of T cell receptor beta chains follows, all from one sample in a study of neoadjuvant anti-PD-1 for oral cavity cancer. The method was immunoSEQ multiplex PCR; TCRdb's version includes in-frame clones alone and lacks a portion of them. The table shows some 61,000 clones, with about 85% occurring only once. The source was PBMCs, collected after nivolumab (anti-PD-1) treatment. The source is a person aged 40-85 years with oral cavity squamous cell carcinoma. Both conserved end residues are part of each CDR3. Each record gives: clone size, J gene, D gene, V gene, CDR3 length, CDR3 DNA, CDR3 protein. D genes are given only for firm matches. Clone size is stated in some rows and not others, as once, few, many or a class when expanded.

clone_size: .; j_call: TRBJ2-7; d_call: TRBD1; v_call: TRBV5-1; cdr3_length: 14; cdr3_nt: TGCGCCAGCAGCCAGGGACAGGGAGTCTACGAGCAGTACTTC; cdr3_aa: CASSQGQGVYEQYF
clone_size: .; j_call: TRBJ2-1; d_call: TRBD2; v_call: TRBV30; cdr3_length: 16; cdr3_nt: TGTGCCTGGAGGGGACTAGCGGGATCCCTGGCGGGTGAGCAGTTCTTC; cdr3_aa: CAWRGLAGSLAGEQFF
clone_size: .; j_call: TRBJ1-2; d_call: .; v_call: TRBV6-6; cdr3_length: 13; cdr3_nt: TGTGCCAGCAGCCAAGGGCCGGACTATGGCTACACCTTC; cdr3_aa: CASSQGPDYGYTF
clone_size: .; j_call: TRBJ1-2; d_call: .; v_call: TRBV28; cdr3_length: 14; cdr3_nt: TGTGCCAGCAGGGCGGGGGGGTCTAACTATGGCTACACCTTC; cdr3_aa: CASRAGGSNYGYTF
clone_size: .; j_call: TRBJ2-1; d_call: .; v_call: TRBV5-1; cdr3_length: 15; cdr3_nt: TGCGCCAGCAGCTTGAGTAGCACCCAGTACAATGAGCAGTTCTTC; cdr3_aa: CASSLSSTQYNEQFF
clone_size: few; j_call: TRBJ2-3; d_call: TRBD1; v_call: TRBV28; cdr3_length: 15; cdr3_nt: TGTGCCAGCAGTCCCCCGGGACAGAACACAGATACGCAGTATTTT; cdr3_aa: CASSPPGQNTDTQYF
clone_size: .; j_call: TRBJ1-1; d_call: .; v_call: TRBV7-8; cdr3_length: 15; cdr3_nt: TGTGCCAGCAGTCGACCCCAGGTGGGGAACACTGAAGCTTTCTTT; cdr3_aa: CASSRPQVGNTEAFF
clone_size: .; j_call: TRBJ2-1; d_call: TRBD2; v_call: TRBV10-1; cdr3_length: 14; cdr3_nt: TGCGCCAGCAGTGTTAGCGGGTCGTGGAATGAGCAGTTCTTC; cdr3_aa: CASSVSGSWNEQFF
clone_size: .; j_call: TRBJ1-5; d_call: TRBD1; v_call: TRBV6-6; cdr3_length: 14; cdr3_nt: TGTGCCAGCAGGGGGACAGTACTATCAGTCCCCCAGCATTTT; cdr3_aa: CASRGTVLSVPQHF
clone_size: .; j_call: TRBJ2-3; d_call: .; v_call: TRBV7-9; cdr3_length: 15; cdr3_nt: TGTGCCAGCAGCGGTGGGACCAGATCACTTGATACGCAGTATTTT; cdr3_aa: CASSGGTRSLDTQYF
clone_size: .; j_call: TRBJ2-4; d_call: TRBD1; v_call: TRBV19; cdr3_length: 13; cdr3_nt: TGTGCCACCACAGGGGACAGTAAAAACATTCAGTACTTC; cdr3_aa: CATTGDSKNIQYF
clone_size: .; j_call: TRBJ2-3; d_call: .; v_call: TRBV5-1; cdr3_length: 15; cdr3_nt: TGCGCCAGCACCCTGACTGGACAGAGCACAGATACGCAGTATTTT; cdr3_aa: CASTLTGQSTDTQYF
clone_size: once; j_call: TRBJ1-1; d_call: TRBD1; v_call: TRBV5-1; cdr3_length: 16; cdr3_nt: TGCGCCAGCAGCTTGGCTGGGGACAGGGGGCTTAGTGAAGCTTTCTTT; cdr3_aa: CASSLAGDRGLSEAFF
clone_size: .; j_call: TRBJ2-3; d_call: TRBD1; v_call: TRBV5-1; cdr3_length: 16; cdr3_nt: TGCGCCAGCAGCCGGAGGAGACAGGGGTTCACAGATACGCAGTATTTT; cdr3_aa: CASSRRRQGFTDTQYF
clone_size: .; j_call: TRBJ2-5; d_call: .; v_call: TRBV30; cdr3_length: 13; cdr3_nt: TGTGCCTGGCTGACACAGGGAGCAGAGACCCAGTACTTC; cdr3_aa: CAWLTQGAETQYF
clone_size: .; j_call: TRBJ2-1; d_call: TRBD1; v_call: TRBV27; cdr3_length: 16; cdr3_nt: TGTGCCAGCAGTGCCGGACAGGGGGAGAACTACAATGAGCAGTTCTTC; cdr3_aa: CASSAGQGENYNEQFF
clone_size: once; j_call: TRBJ2-1; d_call: TRBD2; v_call: TRBV12-5; cdr3_length: 15; cdr3_nt: TGTGCTAGTGGTTTGAACCTAGCGGGAGAAAATGAGCAGTTCTTC; cdr3_aa: CASGLNLAGENEQFF
clone_size: .; j_call: TRBJ2-1; d_call: .; v_call: TRBV21-1; cdr3_length: 20; cdr3_nt: TGTGCCAGCAGCAACGAGGCGGTGGGATCACGGACCCCCGTGATTAATGAGCAGTTCTTC; cdr3_aa: CASSNEAVGSRTPVINEQFF
clone_size: .; j_call: TRBJ1-1; d_call: .; v_call: TRBV4-2; cdr3_length: 12; cdr3_nt: TGTGCCAGCAGCCAGCCCCTGGGGTACGCTTTCTTT; cdr3_aa: CASSQPLGYAFF
clone_size: .; j_call: TRBJ2-5; d_call: .; v_call: TRBV7-9; cdr3_length: 14; cdr3_nt: TGTGCCAGCAGCTTAGGGGGGGCCGCGGAGACCCAGTACTTC; cdr3_aa: CASSLGGAAETQYF
clone_size: .; j_call: TRBJ2-1; d_call: TRBD2; v_call: TRBV9; cdr3_length: 16; cdr3_nt: TGTGCCAGCAGCGCCCCACCCGGGACTAGATCGGTTGAGCAGTTCTTC; cdr3_aa: CASSAPPGTRSVEQFF
clone_size: .; j_call: TRBJ1-3; d_call: .; v_call: TRBV11-3; cdr3_length: 13; cdr3_nt: TGTGCCAGCAGCTCGAACTCTGGAAACACCATATATTTT; cdr3_aa: CASSSNSGNTIYF
clone_size: .; j_call: TRBJ2-1; d_call: TRBD2; v_call: TRBV15; cdr3_length: 12; cdr3_nt: TGTGCCACCAGCAGGGAAAGCGGGAGCGAGTTCTTC; cdr3_aa: CATSRESGSEFF
clone_size: .; j_call: TRBJ2-7; d_call: TRBD2; v_call: TRBV6-1; cdr3_length: 14; cdr3_nt: TGTGCCAGCAGCGGGAGGATAGTCGCCGACGAGCAGTACTTC; cdr3_aa: CASSGRIVADEQYF
clone_size: once; j_call: TRBJ2-7; d_call: .; v_call: TRBV11-2; cdr3_length: 15; cdr3_nt: TGTGCCAGCAGCTTAGGCGATAACTTCTCCTACGAGCAGTACTTC; cdr3_aa: CASSLGDNFSYEQYF
clone_size: few; j_call: TRBJ2-6; d_call: .; v_call: TRBV15; cdr3_length: 15; cdr3_nt: TGTGCCACCAGCAGCCTCGGGACTGGGGCCAACGTCCTGACTTTC; cdr3_aa: CATSSLGTGANVLTF
clone_size: .; j_call: TRBJ2-5; d_call: .; v_call: TRBV7-8; cdr3_length: 13; cdr3_nt: TGTGCCAGCAAGACTAGGACGGGGGAGACCCAGTACTTC; cdr3_aa: CASKTRTGETQYF
clone_size: .; j_call: TRBJ1-1; d_call: .; v_call: TRBV28; cdr3_length: 15; cdr3_nt: TGTGCCAGCAGTTCCCCCCCCGGGGGTAGCACTGAAGCTTTCTTT; cdr3_aa: CASSSPPGGSTEAFF
clone_size: .; j_call: TRBJ1-1; d_call: .; v_call: TRBV6-6; cdr3_length: 14; cdr3_nt: TGTGCCAGCAGAGGGGGTTACATGAACACTGAAGCTTTCTTT; cdr3_aa: CASRGGYMNTEAFF
clone_size: .; j_call: TRBJ2-7; d_call: .; v_call: TRBV6-1; cdr3_length: 11; cdr3_nt: TGTGCCAGCACCCCTGGGGGATGGCAGTACTTC; cdr3_aa: CASTPGGWQYF
clone_size: .; j_call: TRBJ2-6; d_call: .; v_call: TRBV7-9; cdr3_length: 14; cdr3_nt: TGTGCCAGCAGCTTAGCTCCGGGGGCCAACGTCCTGACTTTC; cdr3_aa: CASSLAPGANVLTF
clone_size: once; j_call: TRBJ2-3; d_call: .; v_call: TRBV27; cdr3_length: 15; cdr3_nt: TGTGCCAGCAGTTTACTGGGGGCGCAACCAGATACGCAGTATTTT; cdr3_aa: CASSLLGAQPDTQYF
clone_size: .; j_call: TRBJ1-5; d_call: .; v_call: TRBV19; cdr3_length: 15; cdr3_nt: TGTGCCAGTAGTATGGGCCCAGCGGGCAATCAGCCCCAGCATTTT; cdr3_aa: CASSMGPAGNQPQHF
clone_size: .; j_call: TRBJ2-1; d_call: TRBD1; v_call: TRBV6-1; cdr3_length: 13; cdr3_nt: TGTGCCAGCAGTGATCAGGGGGCGGGTGAGCAGTTCTTC; cdr3_aa: CASSDQGAGEQFF
clone_size: .; j_call: TRBJ2-7; d_call: .; v_call: TRBV6-6; cdr3_length: 13; cdr3_nt: TGTGCCGGTGGGGCTAGCGAGGGCTACGAGCAGTACTTC; cdr3_aa: CAGGASEGYEQYF
clone_size: .; j_call: TRBJ2-7; d_call: .; v_call: TRBV6-1; cdr3_length: 14; cdr3_nt: TGTGCCAGCAGTGTTAGCGTCCCACGAGCCGAGCAGTACTTC; cdr3_aa: CASSVSVPRAEQYF
clone_size: .; j_call: TRBJ2-1; d_call: TRBD2; v_call: TRBV9; cdr3_length: 15; cdr3_nt: TGTGCCAGCAGCGACTTCGGGGCGGGGGGCGATGAGCAGTTCTTC; cdr3_aa: CASSDFGAGGDEQFF
clone_size: .; j_call: TRBJ2-7; d_call: .; v_call: TRBV11-2; cdr3_length: 13; cdr3_nt: TGTGCCAGCAGCTTGTACGGTAACAACGAGCAGTACTTC; cdr3_aa: CASSLYGNNEQYF
clone_size: .; j_call: TRBJ2-2; d_call: .; v_call: TRBV9; cdr3_length: 15; cdr3_nt: TGTGCCAGCAGCCCCGAGGCGGGTCGGACCGGGGAGCTGTTTTTT; cdr3_aa: CASSPEAGRTGELFF
clone_size: .; j_call: TRBJ2-1; d_call: TRBD1; v_call: TRBV6-5; cdr3_length: 13; cdr3_nt: TGTGCCGCAGGGGACAGGACGGTGAATGAGCAGTTCTTC; cdr3_aa: CAAGDRTVNEQFF
clone_size: once; j_call: TRBJ1-4; d_call: .; v_call: TRBV4-1; cdr3_length: 14; cdr3_nt: TGCGCCAGCAGCCAAGATGTCCGGAATGAAAAACTGTTTTTT; cdr3_aa: CASSQDVRNEKLFF
clone_size: .; j_call: TRBJ1-2; d_call: .; v_call: TRBV5-6; cdr3_length: 17; cdr3_nt: TGTGCCAGCAGCTTGGATATTGTAGGGGTATCCAGCTATGGCTACACCTTC; cdr3_aa: CASSLDIVGVSSYGYTF
clone_size: .; j_call: TRBJ2-5; d_call: .; v_call: TRBV2; cdr3_length: 13; cdr3_nt: TGTGCCAGCAGTTCCATCGGGGGTGAGACCCAGTACTTC; cdr3_aa: CASSSIGGETQYF
clone_size: .; j_call: TRBJ1-2; d_call: TRBD1; v_call: TRBV6-1; cdr3_length: 15; cdr3_nt: TGTGCCAGCAGTGAACGGCAGGGGGCTAACTATGGCTACACCTTC; cdr3_aa: CASSERQGANYGYTF
clone_size: few; j_call: TRBJ2-1; d_call: TRBD2; v_call: TRBV27; cdr3_length: 14; cdr3_nt: TGTGCCAGCAATCTAGCGGGAGGTGACAATGAGCAGTTCTTC; cdr3_aa: CASNLAGGDNEQFF
clone_size: .; j_call: TRBJ2-5; d_call: .; v_call: TRBV25-1; cdr3_length: 11; cdr3_nt: TGTGCCACCCGAGCTGGGGAGACCCAGTACTTC; cdr3_aa: CATRAGETQYF
clone_size: .; j_call: TRBJ2-4; d_call: TRBD1; v_call: TRBV5-1; cdr3_length: 15; cdr3_nt: TGCGCCAGCAGCTTTTTCGCAGGACAGGGGGACATTCAGTACTTC; cdr3_aa: CASSFFAGQGDIQYF
clone_size: .; j_call: TRBJ2-2; d_call: TRBD1; v_call: TRBV10-1; cdr3_length: 14; cdr3_nt: TGCGCCAGCAGTGTACAGGGGCGGCCCGGGGAGCTGTTTTTT; cdr3_aa: CASSVQGRPGELFF
clone_size: few; j_call: TRBJ2-7; d_call: .; v_call: TRBV6-5; cdr3_length: 12; cdr3_nt: TGTGCCAGCAGTTACGAGGGCTACGAGCAGTACTTC; cdr3_aa: CASSYEGYEQYF
clone_size: .; j_call: TRBJ1-2; d_call: TRBD1; v_call: TRBV7-6; cdr3_length: 15; cdr3_nt: TGTGCCAGCAGCCCAAACAGGGGTGCGGGCTATGGCTACACCTTC; cdr3_aa: CASSPNRGAGYGYTF
clone_size: .; j_call: TRBJ2-7; d_call: .; v_call: TRBV5-5; cdr3_length: 12; cdr3_nt: TGTGCCAGTAATTCCCCCCGATACGAGCAGTACTTC; cdr3_aa: CASNSPRYEQYF
clone_size: .; j_call: TRBJ1-1; d_call: .; v_call: TRBV6-1; cdr3_length: 17; cdr3_nt: TGTGCCAGCAGTGAACAGGACACCCGAATCATGAACACTGAAGCTTTCTTT; cdr3_aa: CASSEQDTRIMNTEAFF
clone_size: .; j_call: TRBJ1-2; d_call: .; v_call: TRBV2; cdr3_length: 14; cdr3_nt: TGTGCCAGCAGCCAAATCAGCGTTAACTATGGCTACACCTTC; cdr3_aa: CASSQISVNYGYTF
clone_size: few; j_call: TRBJ1-2; d_call: .; v_call: TRBV10-1; cdr3_length: 15; cdr3_nt: TGCGCCAGCAGTGGTGGGCGGGGGCCTAACTATGGCTACACCTTC; cdr3_aa: CASSGGRGPNYGYTF
clone_size: .; j_call: TRBJ1-2; d_call: .; v_call: TRBV19; cdr3_length: 13; cdr3_nt: TGTGCCAGTAGAGGGCAAGGGGAGAATGGCTACACCTTC; cdr3_aa: CASRGQGENGYTF
clone_size: .; j_call: TRBJ2-3; d_call: TRBD1; v_call: TRBV5-4; cdr3_length: 14; cdr3_nt: TGTGCCAGCAGCCCAGGACAGGGGGAGCGTACGCAGTATTTT; cdr3_aa: CASSPGQGERTQYF
clone_size: .; j_call: TRBJ2-2; d_call: TRBD2; v_call: TRBV7-2; cdr3_length: 16; cdr3_nt: TGTGCCAGCAGCTTAGTTATTAGCGGGGGAACCGGGGAGCTGTTTTTT; cdr3_aa: CASSLVISGGTGELFF
clone_size: .; j_call: TRBJ2-7; d_call: TRBD2; v_call: TRBV6-4; cdr3_length: 14; cdr3_nt: TGTGCCAGCAGTTTAGCGGGAGGGCCGGACGAGCAGTACTTC; cdr3_aa: CASSLAGGPDEQYF
clone_size: .; j_call: TRBJ2-6; d_call: .; v_call: TRBV29-1; cdr3_length: 17; cdr3_nt: TGCAGCGTTGACAACAGGGACCCCAGCTCTGGGGCCAACGTCCTGACTTTC; cdr3_aa: CSVDNRDPSSGANVLTF